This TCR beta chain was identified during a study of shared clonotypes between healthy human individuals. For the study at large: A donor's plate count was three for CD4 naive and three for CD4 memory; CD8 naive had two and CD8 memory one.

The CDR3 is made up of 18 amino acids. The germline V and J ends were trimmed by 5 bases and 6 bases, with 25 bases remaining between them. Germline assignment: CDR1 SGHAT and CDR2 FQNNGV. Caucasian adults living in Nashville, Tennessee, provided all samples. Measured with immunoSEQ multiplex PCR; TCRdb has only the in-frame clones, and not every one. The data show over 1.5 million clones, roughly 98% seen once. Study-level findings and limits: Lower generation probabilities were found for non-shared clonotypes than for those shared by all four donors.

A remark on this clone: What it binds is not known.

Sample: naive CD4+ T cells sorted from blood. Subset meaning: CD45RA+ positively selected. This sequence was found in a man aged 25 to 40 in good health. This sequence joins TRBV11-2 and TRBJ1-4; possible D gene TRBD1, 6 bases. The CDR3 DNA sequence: TGTGCCAGCAGCCCCAAGAAGGGGTCAGGGGCCACATATGAAAAACTGTTTTTT. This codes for CASSPKKGSGATYEKLFF.